This TCR beta chain emerged from a study of T-cell memory formation after mild COVID-19. Study summary: The two donors had largely donor-specific TCR clusters.

The CDR3 runs 14 residues. Germline lookup yields CDR1 ENHRY and CDR2 SYGVKD. The V gene end was trimmed by 2 bases and the J gene end by 10 bases; junction bases not matched to a gene: 6. This clonotype was recorded many times. In TCRdb, the 5' RACE reads were re-called with MiXCR into one record per CDR3 protein. The top ten clones hold approximately 8.4% of a sample with hundreds of thousands of distinct CDR3 sequences, roughly 22% of them seen once. The gene calls are TRBV10-3 and TRBJ2-1, with TRBD1 matching 9 bases. The sequenced sample consisted of PBMCs or a T cell subset sorted from them (not recorded which). The sequence was collected from an adult woman who had mild COVID-19 (a few samples of this study predate the infection). Cell type and time point are not known. For the CDR3, the DNA is TGTGCCATCAGTGAGGACAGGGGGGTTATAGAGCAGTTCTTC. It encodes CAISEDRGVIEQFF.